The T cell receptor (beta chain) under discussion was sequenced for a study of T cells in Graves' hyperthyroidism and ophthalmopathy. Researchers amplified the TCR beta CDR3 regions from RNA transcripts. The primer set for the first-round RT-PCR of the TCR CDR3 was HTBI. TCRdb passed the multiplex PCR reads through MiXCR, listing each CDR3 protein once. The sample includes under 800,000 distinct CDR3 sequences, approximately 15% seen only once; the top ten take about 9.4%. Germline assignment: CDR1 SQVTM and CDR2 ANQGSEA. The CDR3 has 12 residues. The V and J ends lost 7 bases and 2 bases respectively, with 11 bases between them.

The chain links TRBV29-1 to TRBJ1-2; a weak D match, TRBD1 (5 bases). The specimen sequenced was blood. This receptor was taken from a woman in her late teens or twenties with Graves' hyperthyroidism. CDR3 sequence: CSAPQGNYGYTF. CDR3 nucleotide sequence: TGCAGCGCCCCGCAGGGCAACTATGGCTACACCTTC.